Following are 15 T cell receptor beta chains from one sample sequenced in a study of T-cell reconstitution after alpha-beta-depleted transplantation in children. It was with unique molecular identifiers that the TCRbeta library was prepared. TCRdb reprocessed the PCR reads via MiXCR and lists one record per CDR3 protein. The sample gives under 300,000 distinct CDR3 sequences, 7.5% to 10% of which show up once; around 5% is in the top ten. The sample here was PBMCs from the stem cell graft donor, taken from the stem cell graft. The receptors were gathered from a human donor who donated a stem cell graft to a child with SCID.

About this clonotype itself: A much bigger clone sits one base away, suggesting this may be a read error. V and J are TRBV20-1 and TRBJ2-7; TRBD1 aligns across 8 bases. The germline V gene has CDR1 DFQATT and CDR2 SNEGSKA (reference sequence). This CDR3 is 14 amino acids long. CDR3 in DNA: TGCAGTGCAAGACGACAGGGGAGGTTCTACGGGCAGTACTTC. This codes for CSARRQGRFYGQYF.

This clonotype was seen many times. The rearrangement links TRBV2 to TRBJ1-4, with a possible D match to TRBD1 (5 bases). Between the trimmed V and J ends, which lost 4 bases and 7 bases, there was a span of 10 bases. This CDR3 comprises 13 residues. Looked up from germline, CDR1 is SNHLY and CDR2 is FYNNEI. This CDR3 is CASSGGRGEKLFF. The CDR3 nucleotides read TGTGCCAGCAGTGGCGGAAGGGGTGAAAAACTGTTTTTT.

Comments on this clonotype: This could be a read error, since a much larger clone is one nucleotide away. The chain couples TRBV4-2 to TRBJ2-7; D could derive from TRBD1 or TRBD2 (5 bases each). V was pared by 9 bases and J by 1 base, with 25 bases between. The CDR3 totals 17 residues. CDR1 is LGHNA and CDR2 is YNFKEQ in the germline V gene. CDR3 nucleotides: TGTGCCAGGAGCTTTAGGGCCCGGGACCAGACTTCCTACGAGCAGTACTTC. Translation gives CARSFRARDQTSYEQYF.

There are many counts of this clonotype. DNA for the CDR3: TGTGCCAGCAGCTTAGTAGGGCCAGACGGGGAGCTGTTTTTT. This translates into CASSLVGPDGELFF. This chain uses TRBV7-3 with TRBJ2-2, with no clear D. Trimming stripped 2 bases from V and 7 bases from J, with 11 bases between. This CDR3 is built from 14 residues. Germline CDR1 is SGHTA and CDR2 is FQGTGA.

This clonotype was observed at least ten times. The rearrangement uses TRBV25-1 and TRBJ2-7; 7 bases match TRBD1. V was clipped by 5 bases and J by 1 base; unmatched bases: 8. CDR3 length equals 15 residues. Germline V gene sequence: CDR1 MGHDK, CDR2 SYGVNS. The CDR3: CASSRAGTVSYEQYF. The CDR3 bases are TGTGCCAGCAGTCGCGCCGGGACAGTTTCCTACGAGCAGTACTTC.

This clonotype was seen at least ten times. The J gene is TRBJ2-5, the V gene TRBV5-1; 7 bases map to TRBD1. Germline V gene sequence: CDR1 SGHRS, CDR2 YFSETQ. The length of the CDR3 is 14 residues. J was trimmed by 3 bases and V by 2 bases; bases with no gene match: 4. CDR3 in DNA: TGCGCCAGCAGCTTTATGGGGACAGAAGAGACCCAGTACTTC. Protein product: CASSFMGTEETQYF.

This clonotype was detected ten times or more. V and J are TRBV7-9 and TRBJ2-7; the D is unclear. CDR1 and CDR2 from the germline V gene are SEHNR and FQNEAQ (reference sequence). The CDR3 extends over 14 amino acids. V lost 6 bases to trimming and J lost 1 base, with 13 bases between them. The CDR3: CASSVTLASYEQYF. CDR3 in DNA: TGTGCCAGCAGTGTGACCTTGGCGTCCTACGAGCAGTACTTC. The full variable domain, completed using reference TRBV7-9 and TRBJ2-7, is DTGVSQNPRHKITKRGQNVTFRCDPISEHNRLYWYRQTLGQGPEFLTYFQNEAQLEKSRLLSDRFSAERPKGSFSTLEIQRTEQGDSAMYLCASSVTLASYEQYFGPGTRLTVT.

There are many counts of this clonotype. This chain connects TRBV5-1 to TRBJ1-5; the match to TRBD1 covers 7 bases. The CDR3 loop spans 13 amino acids. J lost 9 bases, V lost 4 bases, and 7 bases had no gene match. Germline V gene lookup returns CDR1 SGHRS and CDR2 YFSETQ. This CDR3 is CASSPTGEGPQHF. The CDR3 nucleotides are TGCGCCAGCAGCCCTACAGGGGAAGGGCCCCAGCATTTT.

This clonotype was counted many times. The chain couples TRBV25-1 to TRBJ1-5; 10 bases align to TRBD1. V trimming: 7 bases; J trimming: 0 bases; junction bases outside the gene matches: 3. The CDR3 is made up of 15 amino acids. In germline, CDR1 is MGHDK, CDR2 SYGVNS. CDR3 in DNA: TGTGCCAGCACAGACAGGGGGCCTAGCAATCAGCCCCAGCATTTT. This translates into CASTDRGPSNQPQHF.

In its sample, this clonotype was seen a few times. J is TRBJ1-2 and V is TRBV18, with TRBD1 as a possible D gene (6 bases). The germline V and J ends were trimmed by 2 bases and 4 bases, with 11 bases remaining between them. CDR3 length: 14 residues. Germline CDR1 reads KGHSH; CDR2 reads LQKENI. In DNA, the CDR3 is TGTGCCAGCTCACCAAGGACAGACCCCTATGGCTACACCTTC. It encodes CASSPRTDPYGYTF.

This clonotype was picked up many times. J is TRBJ2-1 and V is TRBV6-2 or TRBV6-3; 9 bases agree with TRBD1. CDR1 MNHEY and CDR2 SVGEGT come from the germline V gene. V lost 5 bases to trimming and J lost 2 bases; unmatched junction nucleotides: 4. This CDR3 region has 15 residues. In DNA, the CDR3 is TGTGCCAGCAGTCCCGGGACAGGGCCCTACAATGAGCAGTTCTTC. Encoded protein: CASSPGTGPYNEQFF.

The chain uses TRBV7-6 and TRBJ2-5; D gene unclear. Germline-derived CDR1 and CDR2 are SGHVS and FNYEAQ. Trimming took off 5 bases at V and 0 bases at J, with 16 bases between the two ends. There are 16 residues in the CDR3. The CDR3 DNA reads TGTGCCAGCAGCCCGGCAGGCGGACCGTACCAAGAGACCCAGTACTTC. Its protein is CASSPAGGPYQETQYF.

This clonotype was recorded many times. The chain is built from TRBV4-1 and TRBJ2-7; 9 bases line up with TRBD1. J gave up 6 bases and V 0 bases, and 12 bases lay outside the gene matches. This CDR3 is built from 17 residues. CDR1 is MGHRA and CDR2 is YSYEKL in the germline V gene. In DNA, the CDR3 is TGCGCCAGCAGCCAAGATGAATCGGGACAGGGTTTAGGCGAGCAGTACTTC. Protein sequence: CASSQDESGQGLGEQYF.

The chain uses TRBV11-2 and TRBJ1-4; maybe TRBD1 (6 bases). V was trimmed by 3 bases and J by 8 bases, leaving 13 bases between them. There are 14 residues in the CDR3. Germline lookup yields CDR1 SGHAT and CDR2 FQNNGV. CDR3 sequence reads: CASSFTGLREKLFF. CDR3 in DNA: TGTGCCAGCAGCTTTACAGGGTTGAGGGAAAAACTGTTTTTT.

This clonotype occurred many times. V usage is TRBV7-2 and J usage is TRBJ2-2, with 13 bases that match TRBD2. This CDR3 has 16 residues. Germline trimming cut 5 bases from V and 6 bases from J; bases unmatched to any gene: 6. The germline CDR1 and CDR2 sequences are SGHTA and FQGNSA. Here the CDR3 reads CASSQTSGGSAGELFF. DNA of the CDR3: TGTGCCAGCAGCCAGACTAGCGGGGGGTCAGCCGGGGAGCTGTTTTTT.